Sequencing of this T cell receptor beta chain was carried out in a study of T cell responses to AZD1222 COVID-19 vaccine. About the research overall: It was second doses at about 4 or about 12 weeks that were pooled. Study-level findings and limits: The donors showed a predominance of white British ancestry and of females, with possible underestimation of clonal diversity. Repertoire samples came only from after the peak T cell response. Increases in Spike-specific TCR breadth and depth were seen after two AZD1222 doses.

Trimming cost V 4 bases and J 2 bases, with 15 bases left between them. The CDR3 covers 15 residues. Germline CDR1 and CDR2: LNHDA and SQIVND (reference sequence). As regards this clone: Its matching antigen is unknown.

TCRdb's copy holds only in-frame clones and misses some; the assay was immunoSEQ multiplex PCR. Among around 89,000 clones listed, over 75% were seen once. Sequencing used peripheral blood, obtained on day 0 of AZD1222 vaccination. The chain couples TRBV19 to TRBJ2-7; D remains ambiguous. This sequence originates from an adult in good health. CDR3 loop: CASSKVPPPPYEQYF. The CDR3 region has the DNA TGTGCCAGTAGTAAAGTCCCCCCACCCCCCTACGAGCAGTACTTC.